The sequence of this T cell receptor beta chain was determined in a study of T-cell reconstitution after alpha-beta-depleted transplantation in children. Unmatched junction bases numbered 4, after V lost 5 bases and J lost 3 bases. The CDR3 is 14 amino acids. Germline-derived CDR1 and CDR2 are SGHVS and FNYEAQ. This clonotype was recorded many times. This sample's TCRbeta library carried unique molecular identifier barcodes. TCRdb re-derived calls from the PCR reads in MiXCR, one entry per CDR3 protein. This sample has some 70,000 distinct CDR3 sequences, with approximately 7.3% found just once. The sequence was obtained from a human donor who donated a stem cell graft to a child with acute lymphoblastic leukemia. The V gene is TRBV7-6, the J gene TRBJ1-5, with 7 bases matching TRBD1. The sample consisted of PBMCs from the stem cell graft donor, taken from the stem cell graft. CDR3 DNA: TGTGCCAGCAGCGCGGGACAGAACAATCAGCCCCAGCATTTT. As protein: CASSAGQNNQPQHF.